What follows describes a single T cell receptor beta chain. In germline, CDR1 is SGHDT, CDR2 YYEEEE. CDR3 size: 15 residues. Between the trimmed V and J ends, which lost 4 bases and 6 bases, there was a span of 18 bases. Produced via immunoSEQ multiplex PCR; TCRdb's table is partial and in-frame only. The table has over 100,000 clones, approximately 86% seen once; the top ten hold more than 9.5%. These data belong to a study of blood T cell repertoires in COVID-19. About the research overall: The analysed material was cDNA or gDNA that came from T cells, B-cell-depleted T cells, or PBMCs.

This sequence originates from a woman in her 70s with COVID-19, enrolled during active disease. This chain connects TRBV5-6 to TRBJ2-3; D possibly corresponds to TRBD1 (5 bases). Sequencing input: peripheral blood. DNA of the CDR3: TGTGCCAGCAGCCCTATAATGACAGTGGGGGATACGCAGTATTTT. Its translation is CASSPIMTVGDTQYF.